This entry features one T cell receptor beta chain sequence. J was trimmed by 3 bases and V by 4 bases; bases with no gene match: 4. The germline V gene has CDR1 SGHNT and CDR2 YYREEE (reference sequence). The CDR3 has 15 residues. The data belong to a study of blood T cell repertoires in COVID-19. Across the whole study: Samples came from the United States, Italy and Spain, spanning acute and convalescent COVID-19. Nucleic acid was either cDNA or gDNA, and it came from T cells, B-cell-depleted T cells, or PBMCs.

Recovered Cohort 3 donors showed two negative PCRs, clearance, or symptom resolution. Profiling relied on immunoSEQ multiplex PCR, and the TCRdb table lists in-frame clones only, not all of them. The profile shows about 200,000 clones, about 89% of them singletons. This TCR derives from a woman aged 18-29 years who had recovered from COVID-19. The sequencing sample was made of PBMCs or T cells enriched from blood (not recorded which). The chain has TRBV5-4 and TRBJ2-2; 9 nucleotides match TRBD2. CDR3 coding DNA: TGTGCCAGCAGCGCGGGGGGGCTATACACCGGGGAGCTGTTTTTT. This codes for CASSAGGLYTGELFF.